A selection of T cell receptor beta chains follows, all from one sample in a study of human T cells and chemical hapten exposure. A single record per CDR3 protein comes from TCRdb applying MiXCR to the RACE reads. The repertoire holds fewer than 50,000 distinct CDR3 sequences, with over 7.5% as singletons. The specimen was whole blood, collected in connection with sensitization to the hapten diphenylcyclopropenone (DPC). Receptors originate from a man aged 50-59 years with alopecia areata. Some clones in this sample may be carry-over from other donors' samples. Both conserved end residues are part of each CDR3. The D gene is left open where the match is weak. Size tells how often a clone was seen (once, few, many) or the class of an expanded clone, and some rows leave it out.

D	size	V	J	DNA	CDR3
NA	NA	TRBV11-2	TRBJ1-1	TGTGCCAGCAGCTTAGAGGCGAGGGCTGAAGCTTTCTTT	CASSLEARAEAFF
NA	many	TRBV20-1	TRBJ1-1	TGCAGTGCTAGAGTTTCCAGGGATGAAGCTTTCTTT	CSARVSRDEAFF
TRBD2	many	TRBV2	TRBJ2-1	TGTGCCAGCACCGGACTAGCGGAGTCCTCCTACAATGAGCAGTTCTTC	CASTGLAESSYNEQFF
TRBD1	few	TRBV11-2	TRBJ1-2	TGTGCCAGCAGCTCCGACAGGGGATTCTATGGCTACACCTTC	CASSSDRGFYGYTF
TRBD2	many	TRBV4-2	TRBJ2-5	TGTGCCAGCAGCCCGGGACTACAAAAGGGGGAGACCCAGTACTTC	CASSPGLQKGETQYF
NA	few	TRBV28	TRBJ2-4	TGTGCCACCATACCCGTCCTAGCCAAAAACATTCAGTACTTC	CATIPVLAKNIQYF
NA	many	TRBV6-5	TRBJ2-7	TGTGCCAGCAGTTACTCGAGACAGCTAGCTTACTACGAGCAGTACTTC	CASSYSRQLAYYEQYF
TRBD1	NA	TRBV6-6	TRBJ1-6	TGTGCCAGCAGTCCTGACAGGGAAGTTTACTCACCCCTCCACTTT	CASSPDREVYSPLHF
NA	many	TRBV7-9	TRBJ1-2	TGTGCCAGCAGCCGTTCAGACACTAACTATGGCTACACCTTC	CASSRSDTNYGYTF
NA	NA	TRBV20-1	TRBJ1-5	TGCAGTGCTAGTTCAGGGTTAGGTCAGCCCCAGCATTTT	CSASSGLGQPQHF
NA	many	TRBV3-1	TRBJ2-1	TGTGCCAGTGCTAGGGGTGGAAATGAGCAGTTCTTC	CASARGGNEQFF
TRBD2	many	TRBV24-1	TRBJ2-7	TGTGCCACCAGTGATTCGGGACTAAGCTCCTACGAGCAGTACTTC	CATSDSGLSSYEQYF
NA	many	TRBV7-7	TRBJ2-5	TGTGCCAGCAGCCCTAGCAGCCAAGAGACCCAGTACTTC	CASSPSSQETQYF
TRBD1	few	TRBV29-1	TRBJ1-1	TGCAGCGGGCGACAGGGGCGAAACCCTGAAGCTTTCTTT	CSGRQGRNPEAFF
NA	NA	TRBV12-3/TRBV12-4	TRBJ1-2	TGTGCCAGCAGTCCCGGTGACTATGGCTACACCTTC	CASSPGDYGYTF
NA	few	TRBV12-3/TRBV12-4	TRBJ2-1	TGTGCCAGCAGCTCCCGCCCCAGCCATATCTCCTACAATGAGCAGTTCTTC	CASSSRPSHISYNEQFF
TRBD1	NA	TRBV12-3/TRBV12-4	TRBJ2-3	TGTGCCAGTGACCGGGACAGGGGGCCGGATACGCAGTATTTT	CASDRDRGPDTQYF
NA	few	TRBV7-9	TRBJ2-2	TGTGCCAGCAGCTCTCTAGCGAACACCGGGGAGCTGTTTTTT	CASSSLANTGELFF
NA	many	TRBV6-2/TRBV6-3	TRBJ2-7	TGTGCCAGCAGTTCCACAGGCGGCGGGTCCGAGCAGTACTTC	CASSSTGGGSEQYF
NA	NA	TRBV6-1	TRBJ1-6	TGTGCCAGCAGTGAAATTGGGGATGCGCCCCTCCACTTT	CASSEIGDAPLHF
NA	few	TRBV7-2	TRBJ2-2	TGTGCCAGCAGCTTAGTGGGGGAGCTGTTTTTT	CASSLVGELFF
TRBD1	many	TRBV29-1	TRBJ2-7	TGCAGCGCGGGACAGGGTACCTACGAGCAGTACTTC	CSAGQGTYEQYF
NA	NA	TRBV7-2	TRBJ2-7	TGTGCCAGCAAACCGGGACATTACTCCTACGAGCAGTACTTC	CASKPGHYSYEQYF
TRBD1	NA	TRBV7-9	TRBJ1-3	TGTGCCAGCAGCTTAGTGTCTACAGGGGGCCTCTCTGGAAACACCATATATTTT	CASSLVSTGGLSGNTIYF
TRBD2	many	TRBV3-1	TRBJ2-7	TGTGCCAGCAGCCAATATCTATTAGCGGGAGGGCCGCGCGAGCAGTACTTC	CASSQYLLAGGPREQYF
NA	few	TRBV28	TRBJ2-7	TGTGCCAGCAGTTCCGGACAGCTTTACGAGCAGTACTTC	CASSSGQLYEQYF
NA	NA	TRBV20-1	TRBJ2-7	TGCAGTGCTAGAGATGCGGGACGGGAGCAGTACTTC	CSARDAGREQYF
NA	few	TRBV10-3	TRBJ1-1	TGTGCCATCATGGAGGAATGGAACACTGAAGCTTTCTTT	CAIMEEWNTEAFF
TRBD2	NA	TRBV6-6	TRBJ2-1	TGTGCCAGCAGTTACTCGAGGCTAGCGGGAGGGCGCTCCTACAATGAGCAGTTCTTC	CASSYSRLAGGRSYNEQFF
NA	few	TRBV18	TRBJ2-1	TGTGCCAGCTCACCAGGGGGGGCGAGTTACAATGAGCAGTTCTTC	CASSPGGASYNEQFF
NA	many	TRBV2	TRBJ2-7	TGTGCCAGCAGCCCGACTGGGAGCTCCTACGAGCAGTACTTC	CASSPTGSSYEQYF